One sample yielded the 28 T cell receptor beta chains listed below, sequenced in a study of cytomegalovirus exposure and HLA in healthy donors. Vbeta (60) and Jbeta (13) primers were used in the PCR. Sequencing was performed with immunoSEQ multiplex PCR; in TCRdb, only in-frame clones are kept and a portion is missing. The sample records 95,000 to 100,000 clones, about 85% being singletons. Sequencing was done on a sample of PBMCs. These receptors were taken from a female donor in good health and CMV-seropositive.

The V gene is TRBV11-3, the J gene TRBJ1-1, with TRBD1 as a possible D gene (6 bases). Germline assignment: CDR1 SGHNT and CDR2 YENEEA. The CDR3 extends over 15 amino acids. The germline V and J ends were trimmed by 5 bases and 4 bases, with 17 bases remaining between them. The CDR3 nucleotides read TGTGCCAGCAGCCATCACAGGGTAATCGTCACTGAAGCTTTCTTT. Its translation: CASSHHRVIVTEAFF.

J is TRBJ2-3 and V is TRBV9; weak D call: TRBD2 (5 bases). Germline values: CDR1 SGDLS, CDR2 YYNGEE. With 0 bases removed from V and 0 bases from J, the gap between germline ends came to 8 bases. The CDR3 length is 15 residues. The CDR3 sequence is CASSVGESSTDTQYF. As DNA, the CDR3 is TGTGCCAGCAGCGTAGGGGAGTCTAGCACAGATACGCAGTATTTT.

The chain is built from TRBV27 and TRBJ1-1, with TRBD1 identical over 10 bases. The CDR3 is made up of 15 amino acids. V gave up 6 bases and J gave up 0 bases; unmatched junction bases: 4. Germline CDR1 and CDR2: MNHEY and SMNVEV (reference sequence). CDR3 sequence reads: CASRRDRGMNTEAFF. The CDR3 bases are TGTGCCAGCAGACGGGACAGGGGTATGAACACTGAAGCTTTCTTT.

This clone has more than one count but fewer than ten. The J gene is TRBJ2-2, the V gene TRBV5-6; D remains unclear. The V gene lost 1 base and the J gene lost 1 base, with 2 bases spanning the gap. This CDR3 comprises 13 residues. Germline V gene sequence: CDR1 SGHDT, CDR2 YYEEEE. CDR3 bases: TGTGCCAGCAGCTTGCTGAACACCGGGGAGCTGTTTTTT. Encoded protein: CASSLLNTGELFF.

V usage is TRBV6-5 and J usage is TRBJ1-2; possible D gene TRBD1, 5 bases. Germline CDR1 is MNHEY and CDR2 is SVGAGI. There are 14 residues in the CDR3. Between the trimmed V and J ends, which lost 8 bases and 3 bases, there was a span of 16 bases. This CDR3 is CASCAGGAYYGYTF. CDR3 bases: TGTGCCAGCTGTGCGGGAGGGGCGTACTATGGCTACACCTTC.

The V gene is TRBV6-5, the J gene TRBJ2-1; a weak D match, TRBD1 (5 bases). This CDR3 spans 12 amino acids. In germline, CDR1 is MNHEY, CDR2 SVGAGI. Trimming cost V 5 bases and J 4 bases, with 6 bases left between them. CDR3 nucleotides: TGTGCCAGCAGTACAGGTTACAATGAGCAGTTCTTC. It translates to CASSTGYNEQFF.

This clone was picked up one time. CDR3 coding DNA: TGTGCCAGTAGTATAGAGTTCTTCCGCGGGGAAGCTTTCTTT. As protein: CASSIEFFRGEAFF. The chain has TRBV19 and TRBJ1-1; no reliable D call. Germline lookup yields CDR1 LNHDA and CDR2 SQIVND (reference sequence). The CDR3 covers 14 residues. Trimming shortened V by 0 bases and J by 8 bases, and 13 bases separated the two germline ends. The variable domain in full, with the rest retrieved from reference TRBV19 and TRBJ1-1, is DGGITQSPKYLFRKEGQNVTLSCEQNLNHDAMYWYRQDPGQGLRLIYYSQIVNDFQKGDIAEGYSVSREKKESFPLTVTSAQKNPTAFYLCASSIEFFRGEAFFGQGTRLTVV.

The chain recombines TRBV29-1 with TRBJ1-1, with TRBD1 matching over 7 bases. The J segment lost 8 bases and the V segment lost 6 bases, leaving 6 bases of the junction unmatched. Germline CDR1 reads SQVTM; CDR2 reads ANQGSEA. The CDR3 is 11 amino acids. CDR3 protein: CSVQGGYEAFF. In DNA, the CDR3 is TGCAGCGTCCAGGGGGGCTACGAAGCTTTCTTT.

The V and J genes are TRBV5-1 and TRBJ1-4; maybe TRBD1 (5 bases). This CDR3 has 14 amino acids. The V gene's germline CDR1 is SGHRS and CDR2 YFSETQ. V was shortened by 0 bases and J by 8 bases, with 11 bases between the two germline ends. Written as DNA, the CDR3 is TGCGCCAGCAGCTTGGTAGGGGTAGGGGAAAAACTGTTTTTT. This codes for CASSLVGVGEKLFF.

J is TRBJ2-7 and V is TRBV6-5; D might be TRBD2 (5 bases). Germline CDR1 MNHEY, CDR2 SVGAGI. V dropped 2 bases and J dropped 2 bases, with 10 bases sitting between them. The CDR3 is 14 residues long. In DNA form, the CDR3 reads TGTGCCAGCAGTTACGGCAGCGGAGCCTACGAGCAGTACTTC. The encoded protein is CASSYGSGAYEQYF.

CDR3 amino acids: CASSLRGGENTEAFF. CDR3 nucleotides: TGTGCCAGCAGCTTACGGGGAGGGGAGAACACTGAAGCTTTCTTT. The chain combines TRBV11-2 with TRBJ1-1, with TRBD1 as a possible D gene (5 bases). Looked up from germline, CDR1 is SGHAT and CDR2 is FQNNGV. The CDR3 length is 15 residues. V dropped 2 bases and J dropped 1 base, with 11 bases sitting between them.

The rearrangement links TRBV18 to TRBJ2-7; 11 bases are a match to TRBD2. The J segment lost 8 bases and the V segment lost 3 bases, leaving 6 bases of the junction unmatched. This CDR3 region has 14 residues. Germline lookup yields CDR1 KGHSH and CDR2 LQKENI. Here the CDR3 DNA reads TGTGCCAGCTCACCCGAGACTAGCGGGGACAAGCAGTACTTC. It is translated as CASSPETSGDKQYF.

This clone came up a few times. V gene TRBV7-2 combines with J gene TRBJ2-3; 14 bases agree with TRBD2. This CDR3 region has 16 residues. CDR1 and CDR2 from the germline V gene are SGHTA and FQGNSA. Trimming removed 1 base from V and 3 bases from J; junction bases left unmatched: 0. CDR3 sequence reads: CASSLGTSGGTDTQYF. CDR3 DNA: TGTGCCAGCAGCTTAGGGACTAGCGGGGGGACAGATACGCAGTATTTT.

The chain combines TRBV7-9 with TRBJ2-5; the match to TRBD2 covers 9 bases. Trimming removed 5 bases from V and 5 bases from J; junction bases left unmatched: 15. This CDR3 is 17 amino acids long. CDR1 is SEHNR and CDR2 is FQNEAQ in the germline V gene (reference sequence). The CDR3 DNA reads as TGTGCCAGCAGCCCCCCGAAAGGACTAGCGAGGGGGGAGACCCAGTACTTC. This translates into CASSPPKGLARGETQYF.

The rearrangement links TRBV7-6 to TRBJ2-7, with 14 bases fitting TRBD2. The CDR3 runs 18 residues. Looked up from germline, CDR1 is SGHVS and CDR2 is FNYEAQ. The V and J ends lost 3 bases and 6 bases, in that order; junction bases with no gene match: 13. Here the CDR3 DNA reads TGTGCCAGCAGCTTTAGAACGGGGACTAGCGGGGGATCTAGCGAGCAGTACTTC. Translating gives CASSFRTGTSGGSSEQYF.

The V gene is TRBV10-3, the J gene TRBJ2-5; D perhaps matches TRBD1 (5 bases). CDR3 length: 14 amino acids. The germline V gene has CDR1 ENHRY and CDR2 SYGVKD. V was clipped by 3 bases and J by 1 base, with 9 bases between them. For the CDR3, the DNA is TGTGCCATCAGTGATTCGGACATCCAAGAGACCCAGTACTTC. This translates into CAISDSDIQETQYF.

Only one count was recorded for this clone. The chain recombines TRBV28 with TRBJ1-1, with D unclear. Germline CDR1 and CDR2: MDHEN and SYDVKM. This CDR3 has 14 amino acids. The V end was cut by 3 bases, the J end by 0 bases, with 8 bases between. The CDR3 region is CASSFGSVNTEAFF. The CDR3 nucleotides are TGTGCCAGCAGTTTCGGTAGCGTGAACACTGAAGCTTTCTTT.

The chain uses TRBV6-6 and TRBJ1-3, with D uncertain. Looked up from germline, CDR1 is MNHNY and CDR2 is SVGAGI (reference sequence). Trimming pared 2 bases from V and 3 bases from J, leaving 8 bases between. The length of the CDR3 is 14 residues. CDR3 residues: CASSYGQDGNTIYF. CDR3 coding DNA: TGTGCCAGCAGTTACGGGCAGGATGGAAACACCATATATTTT.

The chain is built from TRBV28 and TRBJ2-1; 8 bases are a match to TRBD2. V lost 5 bases to trimming and J lost 8 bases; unmatched junction nucleotides: 8. Looked up from germline, CDR1 is MDHEN and CDR2 is SYDVKM. This CDR3 comprises 14 residues. This CDR3 reads CASSPRTSFDEQFF. The CDR3 DNA follows: TGTGCCAGCAGTCCCCGGACTAGCTTTGATGAGCAGTTCTTC.

The chain joins TRBV7-8 to TRBJ2-7; D is ambiguous. CDR1 and CDR2 (germline): SGHVS, FQNEAQ. This CDR3 is 17 amino acids long. With 0 bases removed from V and 0 bases from J, the gap between germline ends came to 15 bases. As DNA, the CDR3 is TGTGCCAGCAGCTTAGCGGTTAGCTTCACGAGCTCCTACGAGCAGTACTTC. Translated, it gives CASSLAVSFTSSYEQYF. The full variable domain, with the rest looked up from reference TRBV7-8 and TRBJ2-7, is GAGVSQSPRYKVAKRGQDVALRCDPISGHVSLFWYQQALGQGPEFLTYFQNEAQLDKSGLPSDRFFAERPEGSVSTLKIQRTQQEDSAVYLCASSLAVSFTSSYEQYFGPGTRLTVT.

The chain has TRBV4-2 and TRBJ2-1; no reliable D call. Germline V gives CDR1 LGHNA, CDR2 YNFKEQ. The CDR3 is 15 amino acids. Trimming removed 1 base from V and 0 bases from J, with 7 bases in between. CDR3 nucleotides: TGTGCCAGCAGCCAAGTTCACGGCTCCTACAATGAGCAGTTCTTC. Translation gives CASSQVHGSYNEQFF.

The chain combines TRBV21-1 with TRBJ1-6; the DNA was not used to check the table's D call, TRBD1. TRBV21-1 constitutes a pseudogene. The CDR3 is 14 residues long. The CDR3 spells CASRPRGPNSPLHF. CDR3 DNA sequence: TGTGCCAGCCGCCCGAGGGGGCCTAATTCACCCCTCCACTTT.

The chain employs TRBV6-5 and TRBJ2-1; weak D call: TRBD1 (5 bases). The CDR3 sequence is 15 residues long. V lost 5 bases to trimming and J lost 2 bases, with 13 bases between them. Germline loops: CDR1 MNHEY, CDR2 SVGAGI. The CDR3 here is CASSVQVSAYNEQFF. In nucleotides, the CDR3 is TGTGCCAGCAGTGTACAGGTCTCTGCCTACAATGAGCAGTTCTTC.

This chain uses TRBV28 with TRBJ2-5, with D possibly matching TRBD1 (6 bases). Deletions cut 4 bases from V and 5 bases from J, with 17 bases between. CDR3 length equals 15 residues. Germline-derived CDR1 and CDR2 are MDHEN and SYDVKM. The CDR3 nucleotides are TGTGCCAGCAGTTCTCGAGGGGGAGTGAGGGAGACCCAGTACTTC. Translating gives CASSSRGGVRETQYF.

The chain combines TRBV9 with TRBJ2-2, with 14 nucleotides matching TRBD2. The junction had 8 bases not matched to a gene; V was cut back by 4 bases and J by 6 bases. Per germline, CDR1 SGDLS and CDR2 YYNGEE. The CDR3 is 17 amino acids. The CDR3 loop is CASSLTGLAGGAGELFF. The CDR3 DNA reads TGTGCCAGCAGCCTGACCGGACTAGCGGGAGGAGCCGGGGAGCTGTTTTTT. The full variable domain, its missing parts supplied by reference TRBV9 and TRBJ2-2, is DSGVTQTPKHLITATGQRVTLRCSPRSGDLSVYWYQQSLDQGLQFLIQYYNGEERAKGNILERFSAQQFPDLHSELNLSSLELGDSALYFCASSLTGLAGGAGELFFGEGSRLTVL.

The chain links TRBV5-1 to TRBJ2-3; 7 nucleotides agree with TRBD2. CDR1 is SGHRS, CDR2 YFSETQ, per germline. V lost 1 base, J lost 1 base, and 3 bases stayed unmatched. The CDR3 spans 15 residues. For the CDR3, the DNA is TGCGCCAGCAGCTTGTCTGGACTAGGCACAGATACGCAGTATTTT. Translation gives CASSLSGLGTDTQYF. Full variable domain (outside the CDR3, taken from reference TRBV5-1 and TRBJ2-3): KAGVTQTPRYLIKTRGQQVTLSCSPISGHRSVSWYQQTPGQGLQFLFEYFSETQRNKGNFPGRFSGRQFSNSRSEMNVSTLELGDSALYLCASSLSGLGTDTQYFGPGTRLTVL.

The chain employs TRBV30 and TRBJ1-2, with 10 nucleotides matching TRBD1. CDR3 length: 13 residues. From germline, CDR1 is GTSNPN and CDR2 SVGIG (reference sequence). V shed 7 bases, J shed 6 bases, and the junction held 8 bases outside the gene matches. The CDR3 sequence: CAFSSGQGNGYTF. The CDR3 DNA sequence: TGTGCCTTTAGCTCGGGACAGGGGAATGGCTACACCTTC.

This rearrangement joins TRBV9 to TRBJ2-7; 7 nucleotides align to TRBD1. The CDR3 totals 13 residues. With 4 bases clipped from V and 5 bases from J, the junction kept 6 bases outside the gene matches. Per germline, CDR1 SGDLS and CDR2 YYNGEE. As DNA, the CDR3 is TGTGCCAGCAGCCTGACAGGGTGGGACGAGCAGTACTTC. This translates into CASSLTGWDEQYF.